This T cell receptor (beta chain) was captured in a study of cytomegalovirus exposure and HLA in healthy donors. PCR used 60 Vbeta primers and 13 Jbeta primers. The assay was immunoSEQ multiplex PCR, and TCRdb's table has in-frame clones only and misses some. In the table there are 100,000 to 150,000 clones, about 80% of which are singletons. There are 17 residues in the CDR3. CDR1 and CDR2 from the germline V gene are SGDLS and YYNGEE. The junction had 16 bases not matched to a gene; V was cut back by 4 bases and J by 5 bases. This rearrangement joins TRBV9 to TRBJ2-3, with 7 bases identical to TRBD2. Sequencing input: PBMCs. This TCR derives from a man between 40 and 49 years old in good health and CMV-seronegative. This CDR3 reads CASSSTPMGGEGDTQYF. The CDR3 DNA reads as TGTGCCAGCAGCTCCACCCCCATGGGGGGGGAGGGAGATACGCAGTATTTT.